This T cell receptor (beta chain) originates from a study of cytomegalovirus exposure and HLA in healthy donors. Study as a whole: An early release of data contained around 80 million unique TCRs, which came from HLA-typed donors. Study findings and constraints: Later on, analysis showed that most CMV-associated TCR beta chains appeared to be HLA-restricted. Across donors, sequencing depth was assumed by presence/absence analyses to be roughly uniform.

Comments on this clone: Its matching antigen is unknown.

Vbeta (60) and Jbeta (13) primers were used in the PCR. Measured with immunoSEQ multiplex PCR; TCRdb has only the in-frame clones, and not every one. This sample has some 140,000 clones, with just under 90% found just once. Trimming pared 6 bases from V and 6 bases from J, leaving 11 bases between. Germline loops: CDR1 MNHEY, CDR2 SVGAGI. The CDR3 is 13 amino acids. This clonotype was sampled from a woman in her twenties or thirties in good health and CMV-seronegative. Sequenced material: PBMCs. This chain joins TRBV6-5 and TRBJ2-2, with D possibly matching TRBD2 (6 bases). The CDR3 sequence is CASRYTSSGELFF. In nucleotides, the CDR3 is TGTGCCAGCAGATACACTAGCTCCGGGGAGCTGTTTTTT.